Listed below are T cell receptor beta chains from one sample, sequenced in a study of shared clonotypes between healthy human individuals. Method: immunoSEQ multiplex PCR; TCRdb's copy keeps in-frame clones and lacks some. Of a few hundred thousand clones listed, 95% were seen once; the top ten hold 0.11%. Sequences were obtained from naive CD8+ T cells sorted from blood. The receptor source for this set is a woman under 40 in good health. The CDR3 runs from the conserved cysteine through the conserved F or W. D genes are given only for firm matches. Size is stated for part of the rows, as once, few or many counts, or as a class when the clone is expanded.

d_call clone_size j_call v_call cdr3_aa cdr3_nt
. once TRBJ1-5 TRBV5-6 CASSLGGHQPQHF TGTGCCAGCAGCTTGGGGGGTCATCAGCCCCAGCATTTT
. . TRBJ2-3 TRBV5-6 CASSAFEGGTDTQYF TGTGCCAGCAGCGCCTTTGAGGGAGGCACAGATACGCAGTATTTT
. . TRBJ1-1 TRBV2 CASRDTGPEAFF TGTGCCAGCAGAGATACAGGGCCTGAAGCTTTCTTT
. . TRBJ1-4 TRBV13 CASSLRTPNEKLFF TGTGCCAGCAGCTTAAGGACACCTAATGAAAAACTGTTTTTT
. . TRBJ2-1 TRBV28 CASSRGSSSYNEQFF TGTGCCAGCAGTAGGGGGTCGAGCTCCTACAATGAGCAGTTCTTC
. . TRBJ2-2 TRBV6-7 CASTHTLPGDLTGELFF TGTGCCAGCACCCACACCCTCCCGGGGGACCTCACCGGGGAGCTGTTTTTT
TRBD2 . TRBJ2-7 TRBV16 CASSQSPGLNYEQYF TGTGCCAGCAGCCAATCTCCGGGACTAAACTACGAGCAGTACTTC
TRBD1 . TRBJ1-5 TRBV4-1 CASSQGTGPYSNQPQHF TGCGCCAGCAGCCAGGGGACAGGGCCTTATAGCAATCAGCCCCAGCATTTT
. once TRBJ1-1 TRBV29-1 CSVLPGQYQAFF TGCAGCGTCCTTCCCGGACAGTATCAGGCTTTCTTT
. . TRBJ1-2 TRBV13 CASSTGDDSYGYTF TGTGCCAGCAGCACCGGCGATGACAGCTATGGCTACACCTTC
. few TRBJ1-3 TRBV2 CASGENTGNTIYF TGTGCCAGTGGCGAGAATACTGGAAACACCATATATTTT
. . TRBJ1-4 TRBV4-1 CASSQGRKLFF TGCGCCAGCAGCCAAGGGAGGAAACTGTTTTTT
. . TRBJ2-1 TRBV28 CASRPIGRGEQFF TGTGCCAGCAGGCCAATCGGGCGGGGTGAGCAGTTCTTC
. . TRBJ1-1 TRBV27 CASSPQGPLMNTEAFF TGTGCCAGCAGTCCACAGGGACCGTTAATGAACACTGAAGCTTTCTTT
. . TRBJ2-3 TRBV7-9 CASSLGRIPTDTQYF TGTGCCAGCAGCTTGGGGCGAATCCCCACAGATACGCAGTATTTT
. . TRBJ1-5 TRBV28 CASSLPLPRDGRREPQHF TGTGCCAGCAGTTTGCCCCTACCCCGGGACGGGAGAAGGGAGCCCCAGCATTTT
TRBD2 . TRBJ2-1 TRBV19 CASSIVGLAGSYNEQFF TGTGCCAGTAGTATAGTCGGGCTAGCGGGATCTTACAATGAGCAGTTCTTC
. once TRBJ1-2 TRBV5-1 CASSLGPGARGYTF TGCGCCAGCAGCTTGGGTCCAGGGGCTCGTGGCTACACCTTC
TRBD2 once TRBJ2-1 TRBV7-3 CASSLSGLANNEQFF TGTGCCAGCAGCTTATCGGGACTAGCAAACAATGAGCAGTTCTTC
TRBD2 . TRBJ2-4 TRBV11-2 CASSLVGGRLDLGIQYF TGTGCCAGCAGCTTAGTTGGCGGGAGGCTGGACCTTGGCATTCAGTACTTC
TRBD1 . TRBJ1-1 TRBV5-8 CASSLGQQGAPTEAFF TGTGCCAGCAGCTTGGGACAACAGGGGGCGCCGACTGAAGCTTTCTTT
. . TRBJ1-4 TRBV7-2 CASSLGGGAQEKLFF TGTGCCAGCAGCTTAGGAGGGGGTGCCCAAGAAAAACTGTTTTTT
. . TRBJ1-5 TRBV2 CASTLVQGPQPQHF TGTGCCAGCACCCTGGTCCAGGGTCCTCAGCCCCAGCATTTT
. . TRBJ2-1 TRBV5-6 CASSMGSWPEQFF TGTGCCAGCAGTATGGGCTCATGGCCTGAGCAGTTCTTC
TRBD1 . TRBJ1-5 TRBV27 CASQGQGKREPQHF TGTGCCAGCCAAGGACAGGGAAAGAGGGAGCCCCAGCATTTT
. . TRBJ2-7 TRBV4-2 CASSQEMGRIYEQYF TGTGCCAGCAGCCAAGAAATGGGCCGAATCTACGAGCAGTACTTC
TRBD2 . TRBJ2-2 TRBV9 CASSVGGTSGSELFF TGTGCCAGCAGCGTAGGAGGGACTAGCGGGTCGGAGCTGTTTTTT
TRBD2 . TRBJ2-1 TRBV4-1 CASSRLAGVSNEQFF TGCGCCAGCAGCCGACTAGCGGGAGTATCCAATGAGCAGTTCTTC
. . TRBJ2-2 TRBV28 CASSLYRVSELFF TGTGCCAGCAGTTTATACAGGGTCTCGGAGCTGTTTTTT
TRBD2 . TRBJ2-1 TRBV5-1 CASMSSGRHEQFF TGCGCCAGCATGTCGAGCGGGAGGCATGAGCAGTTCTTC
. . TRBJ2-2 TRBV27 CASSFLGVTRFNTGELFF TGTGCCAGCAGTTTCCTGGGGGTGACACGGTTTAACACCGGGGAGCTGTTTTTT
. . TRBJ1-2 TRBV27 CASSAVPLSGYTF TGTGCCAGCAGCGCGGTCCCGTTATCCGGCTACACCTTC
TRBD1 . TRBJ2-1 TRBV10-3 CAISDYSGTGPYNEQFF TGTGCCATCAGTGACTACTCCGGGACAGGGCCCTACAATGAGCAGTTCTTC
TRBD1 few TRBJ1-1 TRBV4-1 CASSHNPTGGDTEAFF TGCGCCAGCAGCCACAACCCGACAGGGGGTGATACTGAAGCTTTCTTT
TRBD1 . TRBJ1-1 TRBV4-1 CASSQGGGGNTEAFF TGCGCCAGCAGCCAAGGAGGGGGCGGGAACACTGAAGCTTTCTTT
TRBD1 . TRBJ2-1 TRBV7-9 CASNDRDRGYNEQFF TGTGCCAGCAACGACCGGGACAGGGGCTACAATGAGCAGTTCTTC
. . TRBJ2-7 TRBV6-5 CASSQRPGTTYEQYF TGTGCCAGCAGTCAAAGACCGGGAACTACCTACGAGCAGTACTTC
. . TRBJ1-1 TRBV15 CATSPDMDILNTEAFF TGTGCCACCAGCCCCGACATGGATATTCTGAACACTGAAGCTTTCTTT
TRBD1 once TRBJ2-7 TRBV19 CASSIARRGRFEQYF TGTGCCAGTAGTATAGCTCGCAGGGGGCGATTCGAGCAGTACTTC
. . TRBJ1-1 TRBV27 CASSQRGGEAFF TGTGCCAGCAGTCAGAGGGGGGGTGAAGCTTTCTTT
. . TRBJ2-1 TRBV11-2 CASSLIGDGPLGFF TGTGCCAGCAGCTTGATCGGGGACGGCCCCCTCGGGTTCTTC
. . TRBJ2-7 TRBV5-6 CASSLGRVQYF TGTGCCAGCAGCTTGGGTCGGGTTCAGTACTTC
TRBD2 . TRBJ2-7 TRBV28 CASSSDNLIAGGPYEQYF TGTGCCAGCAGTTCCGACAACTTGATAGCGGGAGGGCCTTACGAGCAGTACTTC
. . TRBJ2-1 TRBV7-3 CASSLTGGTITAYNEQFF TGTGCCAGCAGCTTAACTGGGGGGACGATAACCGCTTACAATGAGCAGTTCTTC
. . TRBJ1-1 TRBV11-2 CASSLAKGTWGAEAFF TGTGCCAGCAGCTTAGCCAAAGGGACCTGGGGCGCTGAAGCTTTCTTT
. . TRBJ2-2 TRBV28 CAVSKGGYTGELFF TGTGCCGTTTCAAAGGGGGGCTACACCGGGGAGCTGTTTTTT
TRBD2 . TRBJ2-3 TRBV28 CASSLGPESSGGFSQTDTQYF TGTGCCAGCTCACTAGGCCCTGAATCTAGCGGGGGCTTTTCCCAGACAGATACGCAGTATTTT
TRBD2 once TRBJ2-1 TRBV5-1 CASSLVAGGPDNEQFF TGCGCCAGCAGCTTAGTAGCGGGAGGGCCCGATAATGAGCAGTTCTTC